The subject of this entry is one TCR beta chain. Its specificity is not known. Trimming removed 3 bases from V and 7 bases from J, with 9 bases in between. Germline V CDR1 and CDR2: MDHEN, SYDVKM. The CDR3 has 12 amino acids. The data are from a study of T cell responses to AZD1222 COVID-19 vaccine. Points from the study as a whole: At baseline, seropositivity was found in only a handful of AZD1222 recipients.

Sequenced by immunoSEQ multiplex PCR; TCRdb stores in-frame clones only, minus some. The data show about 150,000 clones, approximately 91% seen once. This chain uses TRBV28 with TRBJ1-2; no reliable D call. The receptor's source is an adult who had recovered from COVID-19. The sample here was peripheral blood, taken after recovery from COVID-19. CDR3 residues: CASSFRGSGYTF. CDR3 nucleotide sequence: TGTGCCAGCAGTTTTAGAGGCTCTGGCTACACCTTC.